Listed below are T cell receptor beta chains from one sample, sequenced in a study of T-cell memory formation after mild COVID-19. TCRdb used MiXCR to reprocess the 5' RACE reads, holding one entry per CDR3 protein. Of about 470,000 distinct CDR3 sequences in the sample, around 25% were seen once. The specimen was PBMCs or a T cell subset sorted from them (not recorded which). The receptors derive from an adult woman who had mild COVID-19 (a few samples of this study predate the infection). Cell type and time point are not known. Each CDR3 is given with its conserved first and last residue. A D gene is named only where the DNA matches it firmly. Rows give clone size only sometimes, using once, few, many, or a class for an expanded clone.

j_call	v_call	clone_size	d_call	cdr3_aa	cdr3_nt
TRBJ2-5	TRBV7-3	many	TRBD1	CASSLTGSQETQYF	TGTGCCAGCAGCTTGACAGGGTCACAAGAGACCCAGTACTTC
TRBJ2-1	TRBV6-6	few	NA	CASWEPPGNEQFF	TGTGCCAGTTGGGAACCCCCGGGGAATGAGCAGTTCTTC
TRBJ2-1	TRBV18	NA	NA	CASSPILSSYNEQFF	TGTGCCAGCTCACCGATTCTTAGCTCCTACAATGAGCAGTTCTTC
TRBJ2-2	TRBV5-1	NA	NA	CASRFEQLNTGELFF	TGCGCCAGCAGGTTCGAACAGCTAAACACCGGGGAGCTGTTTTTT
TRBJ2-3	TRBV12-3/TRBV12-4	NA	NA	CASSFTVITSSTDTQYF	TGTGCCAGCAGTTTTACGGTAATAACCTCTAGCACAGATACGCAGTATTTT
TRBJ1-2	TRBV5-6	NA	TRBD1	CASSLIGQGDYGYTF	TGTGCCAGCAGCCTAATTGGACAGGGAGACTATGGCTACACCTTC
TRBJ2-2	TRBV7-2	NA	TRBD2	CASSSPFSGGVTGELFF	TGTGCCAGCAGCTCGCCTTTTAGCGGGGGGGTCACCGGGGAGCTGTTTTTT
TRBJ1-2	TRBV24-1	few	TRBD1	CATSDPQGRKGYTF	TGTGCCACCAGTGATCCACAGGGGAGGAAAGGCTACACCTTC
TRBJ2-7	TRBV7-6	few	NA	CASSPRGGSSDEQYF	TGTGCCAGCAGCCCCCGTGGGGGGAGCTCCGACGAGCAGTACTTC
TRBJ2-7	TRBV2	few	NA	CASSTGRDWPYEQYF	TGTGCCAGCAGTACGGGCCGGGACTGGCCCTACGAGCAGTACTTC
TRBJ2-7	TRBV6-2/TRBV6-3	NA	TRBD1	CASSHRTGGESYEQYF	TGTGCCAGCAGTCACCGGACAGGGGGGGAATCCTACGAGCAGTACTTC
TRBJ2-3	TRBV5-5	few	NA	CASSQGPTKDAQYF	TGTGCCAGCAGCCAAGGACCTACTAAAGATGCGCAGTATTTT
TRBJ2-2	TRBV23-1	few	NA	CAIRPPPGNGTNTGELFF	TGCGCCATAAGACCTCCCCCTGGGAACGGAACGAACACCGGGGAGCTGTTTTTT
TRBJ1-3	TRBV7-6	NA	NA	CASSSAGASGNTIYF	TGTGCCAGCAGCTCCGCAGGGGCCTCTGGAAACACCATATATTTT
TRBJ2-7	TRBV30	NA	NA	CAWSAGMGYEQYF	TGTGCCTGGAGTGCAGGGATGGGGTACGAGCAGTACTTC
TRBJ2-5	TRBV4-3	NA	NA	CASSQARRETQYF	TGCGCCAGCAGCCAAGCTAGGCGGGAGACCCAGTACTTC
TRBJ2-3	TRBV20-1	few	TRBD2	CSAVLAGFTDTQYF	TGCAGTGCCGTACTAGCGGGCTTCACAGATACGCAGTATTTT
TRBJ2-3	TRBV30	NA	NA	CAWSGGFTTQYF	TGTGCCTGGAGTGGTGGCTTTACTACGCAGTATTTT
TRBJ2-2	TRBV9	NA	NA	CASSVSSAELFF	TGTGCCAGCAGCGTCTCCAGTGCTGAGCTGTTTTTT
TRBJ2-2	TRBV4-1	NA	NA	CASSQVSSTNTHLFF	TGCGCCAGCAGCCAAGTCTCCTCGACGAACACCCACTTGTTTTTT
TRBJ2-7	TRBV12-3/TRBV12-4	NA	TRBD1	CASSRDSIYEQYF	TGTGCCAGCAGCCGGGACAGTATTTACGAGCAGTACTTC
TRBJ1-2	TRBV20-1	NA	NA	CSASRDRRGYTF	TGCAGTGCTAGTAGGGACCGTCGGGGCTACACCTTC
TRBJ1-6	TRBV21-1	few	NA	CASSNPGQVPSSYNSPLHF	TGTGCCAGCAGTAACCCTGGCCAGGTCCCCAGCTCCTATAATTCACCCCTCCACTTT
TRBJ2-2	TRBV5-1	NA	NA	CASSLGSERTGELFF	TGCGCCAGCAGCTTGGGCAGCGAGCGCACCGGGGAGCTGTTTTTT
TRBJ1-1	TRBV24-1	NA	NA	CATSPAPEAFF	TGTGCCACCAGTCCGGCGCCTGAAGCTTTCTTT
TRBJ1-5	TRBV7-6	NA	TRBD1	CASSLEQGESNQPQHF	TGTGCCAGCAGCTTGGAGCAGGGGGAGAGCAATCAGCCCCAGCATTTT
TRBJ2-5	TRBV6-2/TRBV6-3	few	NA	CASSSYGQVQETQYF	TGTGCCAGCAGTTCGTACGGACAAGTACAAGAGACCCAGTACTTC
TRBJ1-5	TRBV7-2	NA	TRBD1	CASSLGWTGSNQPQHF	TGTGCCAGCAGCTTAGGATGGACAGGTAGCAATCAGCCCCAGCATTTT
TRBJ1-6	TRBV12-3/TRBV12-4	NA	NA	CASSLASAPLHF	TGTGCCAGCAGTTTAGCCAGCGCACCCCTCCACTTT
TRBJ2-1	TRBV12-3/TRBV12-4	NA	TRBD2	CASSRRGGVSSGIPSQFF	TGTGCCAGCAGCCGAAGAGGTGGTGTGTCTAGCGGGATTCCTTCGCAGTTCTTC
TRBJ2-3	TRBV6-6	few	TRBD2	CASSYSGSGLAGGADTQYF	TGTGCCAGCAGTTACTCAGGGTCGGGGCTAGCGGGGGGGGCAGATACGCAGTATTTT
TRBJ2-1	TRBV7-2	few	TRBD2	CASSPQTSGSGHEQFF	TGTGCCAGCAGCCCTCAGACTAGCGGGAGTGGCCATGAGCAGTTCTTC
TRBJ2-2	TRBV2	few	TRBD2	CASSPGRLAGPNTGELFF	TGTGCCAGCAGTCCCGGGAGGCTAGCGGGCCCGAACACCGGGGAGCTGTTTTTT